The clone carrying this T cell receptor (beta chain) was recorded at least ten times. Its antigen is as yet unknown. The sample is drawn from a study of T cell repertoires in cytomegalovirus infection. The wider study: CMV infection plus the matching HLA type was flagged by public TCR beta signatures. Points from the study as a whole: Public TCR beta family frequency separated CMV-and-HLA carriers, including in an independent cohort. Dominating the ex vivo response were HLA-C-restricted CMV-specific TCR beta clonotypes.

This CDR3 region has 13 residues. J lost 7 bases, V lost 5 bases, and 10 bases had no gene match. CDR1 SQVTM and CDR2 ANQGSEA come from the germline V gene. TCRdb used MiXCR to reprocess the reads, holding one entry per CDR3 protein. This table has roughly 130,000 distinct CDR3 sequences, 7% to 10% appearing once. The V and J genes are TRBV29-1 and TRBJ2-5, with 7 nucleotides matching TRBD1. The sequencing input was PBMCs. This TCR derives from a human donor in good health (CMV status not recorded). Some clones in this sample may be carry-over from other donors' samples. In DNA, the CDR3 is TGCAGCGTTTCGACAGGGTCCGAAGGGACCCAGTACTTC. Translated, it gives CSVSTGSEGTQYF.